Below, 29 T cell receptor beta chains from the same sample are listed, as sequenced in a study of blood T cells in healthy people across ages. Combining a sample-barcoded 5' primer with a J-beta primer mix, a second PCR ran for about 6 to 11 cycles. TCRdb fed the 5' RACE reads into MiXCR, producing one record per CDR3 protein. The sample includes more than 1,400,000 distinct CDR3 sequences, about 43% of them seen just once. Sequencing was done on a sample of blood. The receptors originated from a woman aged 18-30 years in good health.

The chain combines TRBV5-1 with TRBJ2-7; TRBD1 might be the D (5 bases). CDR1 is SGHRS and CDR2 is YFSETQ in the germline V gene. The length of the CDR3 is 16 residues. V lost 0 bases to trimming and J lost 2 bases, with 15 bases between them. CDR3 coding DNA: TGCGCCAGCAGCTTGGGGCCGACAGATTCCACCTACGAGCAGTACTTC. Protein: CASSLGPTDSTYEQYF.

This chain joins TRBV20-1 and TRBJ2-3; D ambiguous. Looked up from germline, CDR1 is DFQATT and CDR2 is SNEGSKA (reference sequence). CDR3 length: 15 residues. The V end was cut by 3 bases, the J end by 4 bases, with 17 bases between. CDR3 nucleotides: TGCAGTGCTAGGGTTCTGAGGCCCTATGCAGATACGCAGTATTTT. Its translation: CSARVLRPYADTQYF.

The chain uses TRBV7-2 and TRBJ2-5, with 7 bases identical to TRBD2. The CDR3 sequence is 13 residues long. Trimming removed 7 bases from V and 11 bases from J; junction bases left unmatched: 13. Germline lookup yields CDR1 SGHTA and CDR2 FQGNSA. The CDR3, as DNA: TGTGCCAGCATCCCAAGACTAGCTGGTGAGCAGTACTTC. Protein product: CASIPRLAGEQYF.

The chain uses TRBV9 and TRBJ1-1, with 7 bases identical to TRBD1. This CDR3 spans 16 amino acids. J gave up 0 bases and V 3 bases, and 8 bases lay outside the gene matches. In germline, CDR1 is SGDLS, CDR2 YYNGEE. Here the CDR3 reads CASSAEAGQMNTEAFF. DNA for the CDR3: TGTGCCAGCAGCGCGGAAGCGGGACAGATGAACACTGAAGCTTTCTTT. The entire variable domain, with the rest obtained from reference TRBV9 and TRBJ1-1, is as follows: DSGVTQTPKHLITATGQRVTLRCSPRSGDLSVYWYQQSLDQGLQFLIQYYNGEERAKGNILERFSAQQFPDLHSELNLSSLELGDSALYFCASSAEAGQMNTEAFFGQGTRLTVV.

Comment on this clonotype: The junction differs from germline at one of its ends, possibly a read error. CDR3 nucleotides: TGCAGTGCTAGAGATGTAGGTTCCCCTAGCTCCTACAAAGAGCAGTTCTTC. The encoded protein is CSARDVGSPSSYKEQFF. The rearrangement links TRBV20-1 to TRBJ2-1; perhaps TRBD2 as D (5 bases). In germline, CDR1 is DFQATT, CDR2 SNEGSKA (reference sequence). The CDR3 loop spans 17 amino acids.

The J gene is TRBJ2-5, the V gene TRBV6-1; D perhaps matches TRBD1 (7 bases). Germline CDR1 is MNHNS and CDR2 is SASEGT. Trimming pared 2 bases from V and 11 bases from J, leaving 21 bases between. The CDR3 runs 15 residues. CDR3 residues: CASSEQGDSYNEQYF. In DNA, the CDR3 is TGTGCCAGCAGTGAACAGGGGGACTCCTACAATGAGCAGTACTTC.

This chain uses TRBV28 with TRBJ2-5, with TRBD1 matching 8 bases. Germline CDR1 and CDR2: MDHEN and SYDVKM. This CDR3 comprises 15 residues. Unmatched junction bases numbered 13, after V lost 8 bases and J lost 5 bases. This CDR3 is CASGNAGGAKETQYF. DNA of the CDR3: TGTGCCAGCGGTAATGCAGGGGGCGCGAAGGAGACCCAGTACTTC.

The genes are TRBV11-2 and TRBJ2-4; D is undetermined. The CDR3 covers 18 residues. From germline, CDR1 is SGHAT and CDR2 FQNNGV. Trimming took 4 bases from V and 2 from J, leaving 21 bases between them. The CDR3 DNA reads TGTGCCAGCAGCTCCCCACAATGGGTCCCCGAACCCAAAAACATTCAGTACTTC. Amino acids: CASSSPQWVPEPKNIQYF. Together with reference TRBV11-2 and TRBJ2-4, the CDR3 gives the full variable domain: EAGVAQSPRYKIIEKRQSVAFWCNPISGHATLYWYQQILGQGPKLLIQFQNNGVVDDSQLPKDRFSAERLKGVDSTLKIQPAKLEDSAVYLCASSSPQWVPEPKNIQYFGAGTRLSVL.

In this sample, this clonotype turned up once. V and J are TRBV3-1 and TRBJ1-5; D ambiguous. V lost 1 base to trimming and J lost 2 bases, with 9 bases between them. In germline, CDR1 is LGHDT, CDR2 YNNKEL (reference sequence). This CDR3 spans 15 amino acids. The CDR3 spells CASSQGVQGNQPQHF. DNA of the CDR3: TGTGCCAGCAGCCAAGGGGTCCAGGGCAATCAGCCCCAGCATTTT.

The chain combines TRBV2 with TRBJ2-7; 8 bases line up with TRBD2. The CDR3 extends over 14 amino acids. Germline CDR1 reads SNHLY; CDR2 reads FYNNEI. V was clipped by 7 bases and J by 3 bases; unmatched bases: 8. CDR3 sequence reads: CASTEAGARYEQYF. The CDR3 nucleotides are TGTGCCAGCACAGAAGCGGGAGCCCGCTACGAGCAGTACTTC.

This chain links TRBV20-1 with TRBJ2-7, with a possible D match to TRBD2 (5 bases). Germline V gene sequence: CDR1 DFQATT, CDR2 SNEGSKA (reference sequence). This CDR3 contains 17 residues. Trimming took off 4 bases at V and 2 bases at J, with 24 bases between the two ends. The DNA for the CDR3 is TGCAGTGCTATACCCCGAGCGGACGGACGATTGACCTACGAGCAGTACTTC. As protein: CSAIPRADGRLTYEQYF.

This clonotype was counted a few times. CDR3 bases: TGCAGTGCCAATGACATCCGACTAGCGGGAGACGGCGAGCAGTACTTC. Translating it yields CSANDIRLAGDGEQYF. The rearrangement joins TRBV20-1 to TRBJ2-7; the match to TRBD2 covers 12 bases. The CDR3 extends over 16 amino acids. V shed 6 bases and J 6 bases; nucleotides not matched to a gene: 15. Germline V gene data show CDR1 as DFQATT and CDR2 as SNEGSKA (reference sequence).

This chain links TRBV29-1 with TRBJ2-5; D uncertain. V lost 8 bases and J lost 3, with 19 bases in between. Germline assignment: CDR1 SQVTM and CDR2 ANQGSEA. The CDR3 totals 14 residues. The DNA for the CDR3 is TGCAGCACAATACCGGGCCTTGAAGAAGAGACCCAGTACTTC. It specifies CSTIPGLEEETQYF. Filled out from reference TRBV29-1 and TRBJ2-5, the complete variable domain reads SAVISQKPSRDICQRGTSLTIQCQVDSQVTMMFWYRQQPGQSLTLIATANQGSEATYESGFVIDKFPISRPNLTFSTLTVSNMSPEDSSIYLCSTIPGLEEETQYFGPGTRLLVL.

Many counts were recorded for this clonotype. The chain links TRBV4-1 to TRBJ2-1; TRBD2 matches 7 bases. The J call may not be correct, given that the DNA end is closer to TRBJ2-7. CDR1 is MGHRA, CDR2 YSYEKL, per germline. The CDR3 runs 17 residues. This chain's CDR3 is CASSPEVAGASYNEQYF. The CDR3 coding sequence is TGCGCCAGCAGCCCCGAGGTGGCGGGAGCCTCCTATAATGAGCAGTACTTC.

The chain links TRBV20-1 to TRBJ2-7; 8 bases align to TRBD2. Germline V CDR1 and CDR2: DFQATT, SNEGSKA (reference sequence). Trimming at V came to 1 base and at J to 5 bases, leaving 4 bases not matched to a gene. The CDR3 totals 13 residues. CDR3 in amino acids: CSARGAGEDEQYF. DNA of the CDR3: TGCAGTGCTAGAGGAGCGGGAGAGGACGAGCAGTACTTC.

J is TRBJ2-1 and V is TRBV10-2, with 7 bases lining up with TRBD2. V lost 3 bases and J lost 10; bases outside the gene matches: 15. This CDR3 has 16 residues. Looked up from germline, CDR1 is WSHSY and CDR2 is SAAADI. The CDR3 sequence is CASSDWGGRDAGEQFF. CDR3 in DNA: TGCGCCAGCAGTGATTGGGGCGGGAGAGATGCAGGGGAGCAGTTCTTC.

This sequence joins TRBV27 and TRBJ2-7; D remains ambiguous. The germline gives CDR1 MNHEY, CDR2 SMNVEV (reference sequence). Deletions cut 6 bases from V and 10 bases from J, with 25 bases between. The CDR3 spans 15 residues. The chain's CDR3 is CASSPRSGLDSNQYF. The CDR3 DNA sequence: TGTGCCAGCAGCCCCCGTTCGGGTCTAGATTCAAACCAGTACTTC.

The rearrangement joins TRBV20-1 to TRBJ2-1, with 10 positions matching TRBD2. This CDR3 contains 15 residues. Germline V gene lookup returns CDR1 DFQATT and CDR2 SNEGSKA (reference sequence). Trimming cost V 1 base and J 4 bases; bases outside gene matches: 4. CDR3 in DNA: TGCAGTGCTAGAGTTACTAGCGGGGTTTACAATGAGCAGTTCTTC. This gives the protein CSARVTSGVYNEQFF.

This clonotype was found a few times. J is TRBJ2-3 and V is TRBV11-1, with D unresolved. Trimming stripped 7 bases from V and 0 bases from J, with 17 bases between. CDR3 size: 16 residues. Germline V gene data show CDR1 as SGHAT and CDR2 as FQDESV (reference sequence). The CDR3 region is CASNLGSGSSTDTQYF. CDR3 nucleotide sequence: TGTGCCAGCAACCTAGGGTCCGGGTCAAGCACAGATACGCAGTATTTT.

This clonotype was detected a few times. The chain is built from TRBV6-5 and TRBJ2-7; 8 nucleotides align to TRBD1. Germline assignment: CDR1 MNHEY and CDR2 SVGAGI. This CDR3 region has 16 residues. The J segment lost 1 base and the V segment lost 2 bases, leaving 7 bases of the junction unmatched. CDR3 region: CASSYQMDRDSYEQYF. The CDR3 DNA is TGTGCCAGCAGTTACCAAATGGACAGGGATTCCTACGAGCAGTACTTC.

This clonotype has more than one count but fewer than ten. The V and J genes are TRBV2 and TRBJ1-2; D might be TRBD1 (5 bases). Germline V lookup: CDR1 SNHLY, CDR2 FYNNEI. The V end was cut by 5 bases, the J end by 5 bases, with 18 bases between. The CDR3 length is 15 residues. As DNA, the CDR3 is TGTGCCAGCAGTCCTAACTCCGGGGACCAATATGGCTACACCTTC. This sequence encodes CASSPNSGDQYGYTF. Supplemented by reference TRBV2 and TRBJ1-2, the full variable domain reads EPEVTQTPSHQVTQMGQEVILRCVPISNHLYFYWYRQILGQKVEFLVSFYNNEISEKSEIFDDQFSVERPDGSNFTLKIRSTKLEDSAMYFCASSPNSGDQYGYTFGSGTRLTVV.

The gene calls are TRBV20-1 and TRBJ1-2, with a tentative D call TRBD1 (6 bases). The length of the CDR3 is 12 residues. Germline V gene data show CDR1 as DFQATT and CDR2 as SNEGSKA (reference sequence). V lost 1 base and J 6 bases, leaving 9 bases between the germline ends. The CDR3 DNA reads as TGCAGTGCTAGAGTCCCAGGGGATGGCTACACCTTC. This translates into CSARVPGDGYTF.

This rearrangement joins TRBV18 to TRBJ2-5, with a tentative D call TRBD2 (5 bases). The germline CDR1 and CDR2 sequences are KGHSH and LQKENI. The CDR3 is 13 amino acids. The V end was cut by 5 bases, the J end by 6 bases, with 13 bases between. The CDR3 reads CASSFDSSKTQYF. The DNA for the CDR3 is TGTGCCAGCTCATTCGACTCTAGCAAGACCCAGTACTTC.

About this clonotype: A junction end diverges from the germline sequence, so it may reflect a read error. The chain joins TRBV7-2 to TRBJ2-3, with D unresolved. Germline loops: CDR1 SGHTA, CDR2 FQGNSA. The CDR3 is made up of 12 amino acids. CDR3: CANSFQLDTQYF. The CDR3 DNA is TGTGCCAACAGCTTCCAGCTAGATACGCAGTATTTT.

The DNA of the CDR3 is TGTGCCTGGGCTCGAGAGGGACAAAACATTCAGTACTTC. Its protein is CAWAREGQNIQYF. J is TRBJ2-4 and V is TRBV30; the D call may be TRBD1 or TRBD2 (5 bases each). The ends were cut back, 5 bases at V and 5 bases at J, with 13 bases in the middle. In germline, CDR1 is GTSNPN, CDR2 SVGIG (reference sequence). The CDR3 runs 13 residues.

The CDR3 loop is CATGFTNTGELFF. In DNA, the CDR3 is TGTGCCACAGGGTTTACGAACACCGGGGAGCTGTTTTTT. The rearrangement links TRBV6-1 to TRBJ2-2; a possible D gene is TRBD1 (5 bases). The ends were cut back, 10 bases at V and 0 bases at J, with 9 bases in the middle. Germline lookup yields CDR1 MNHNS and CDR2 SASEGT. The CDR3 extends over 13 amino acids.

This clonotype appeared a few times. This chain uses TRBV7-7 with TRBJ2-1; the D is unclear. Trimming stripped 5 bases from V and 8 bases from J, with 19 bases between. The length of the CDR3 is 15 residues. Germline CDR1 and CDR2: SSHAT and FNYEAQ (reference sequence). The CDR3 reads CASSPGPEEIHEQFF. The CDR3 DNA follows: TGTGCCAGCAGCCCTGGTCCTGAAGAAATCCATGAGCAGTTCTTC. Combining the CDR3 with reference TRBV7-7 and TRBJ2-1 gives the whole variable domain GAGVSQSPRYKVTKRGQDVTLRCDPISSHATLYWYQQALGQGPEFLTYFNYEAQPDKSGLPSDRFSAERPEGSISTLTIQRTEQRDSAMYRCASSPGPEEIHEQFFGPGTRLTVL.

The V and J genes are TRBV6-9 and TRBJ1-4; TRBD1 aligns across 10 bases. Trimming removed 7 bases from V and 7 bases from J; junction bases left unmatched: 12. This CDR3 has 16 amino acids. Germline CDR1 and CDR2: MNHGY and SVAAGI. This CDR3 reads CASKPGQGESCEKLFF. The DNA of the CDR3 is TGTGCCAGCAAACCTGGACAGGGGGAATCTTGTGAAAAACTGTTTTTT.

J is TRBJ1-1 and V is TRBV11-2; 8 bases fit TRBD1. Looked up from germline, CDR1 is SGHAT and CDR2 is FQNNGV. This CDR3 has 15 residues. V was pared by 4 bases and J by 1 base, with 5 bases of the junction left unmatched. The CDR3 reads CASSSSDRGNTEAFF. CDR3 coding DNA: TGTGCCAGCAGCTCATCCGACAGGGGGAACACTGAAGCTTTCTTT.